This T cell receptor beta chain was obtained from a study of tumor-infiltrating lymphocytes in localized non-small cell lung cancer. Study as a whole: Several tumor histologies, both smoking statuses, and some post-neoadjuvant chemotherapy samples were included. Each patient gave resected tumor and non-adjacent uninvolved lung tissue.

Study-level findings and limits: TCR sequencing covered a subset of patients with enough tissue. Compared with uninvolved lung, tumors showed higher T cell infiltration by TCRbeta sequencing.

Clones were read by immunoSEQ multiplex PCR, and TCRdb kept only the in-frame ones, dropping some. The repertoire holds roughly 6,900 clones, with roughly 71% as singletons. About this clone: Its antigen is not identified.

The V end lost 6 bases, the J end lost 0 bases, and 12 bases lay between the germline ends. The CDR3 has 15 amino acids. CDR1 and CDR2 (germline): MNHNY, SVGAGI (reference sequence). The chain recombines TRBV6-6 with TRBJ2-1, with D perhaps TRBD2 (6 bases). This receptor was obtained from a human donor with non-small cell lung cancer. The material sequenced was lung tumor tissue. CDR3 amino acids: CASSRGVSSYNEQFF. DNA for the CDR3: TGTGCCAGCAGCCGCGGGGTCAGCTCCTACAATGAGCAGTTCTTC.